Listed below are T cell receptor beta chains from one sample, sequenced in a study of shared T cell receptors in the human thymus. Using immunoSEQ multiplex PCR, the repertoire was profiled, and TCRdb retains in-frame clones only, with some absent. The sample holds 630,000 or so clones; about 87% are singletons and the top ten take over 0.008%. This sample was shared with a second study, whose subject was human thymus T cells.

Sequencing input: thymocytes. Source of these receptors: a boy in the first two years of life with a congenital heart defect. CDR3s include the opening cysteine and the closing phenylalanine or tryptophan. Each record gives: V gene, clone size, J gene, D gene, CDR3 protein, CDR3 DNA. The D gene is left open where the match is weak. The size entry is marked missing in some rows and otherwise reads once, few, many or a size class.

V gene: TRBV14
clone size: .
J gene: TRBJ1-3
D gene: TRBD1
CDR3 protein: CASSQLVTGLKRNTIYF
CDR3 DNA: TGTGCCAGCAGCCAACTCGTGACAGGGTTGAAGAGAAACACCATATATTTT

V gene: TRBV28
clone size: .
J gene: TRBJ1-5
D gene: .
CDR3 protein: CATRGGASNQPQHF
CDR3 DNA: TGTGCCACCCGGGGGGGGGCAAGCAATCAGCCCCAGCATTTT

V gene: TRBV28
clone size: .
J gene: TRBJ1-5
D gene: .
CDR3 protein: CASSFPPGNQPQHF
CDR3 DNA: TGTGCCAGCAGTTTCCCCCCAGGCAATCAGCCCCAGCATTTT

V gene: TRBV5-6
clone size: .
J gene: TRBJ1-2
D gene: TRBD1
CDR3 protein: CASSLVGQGSGYTF
CDR3 DNA: TGTGCCAGCAGCTTGGTGGGACAGGGTTCTGGCTACACCTTC

V gene: TRBV5-1
clone size: .
J gene: TRBJ2-5
D gene: .
CDR3 protein: CASSLIAIKETQYF
CDR3 DNA: TGCGCCAGCAGCTTGATCGCTATTAAAGAGACCCAGTACTTC

V gene: TRBV5-1
clone size: .
J gene: TRBJ2-2
D gene: TRBD2
CDR3 protein: CASSLGGGPGELFF
CDR3 DNA: TGCGCCAGCAGCTTGGGCGGGGGACCCGGGGAGCTGTTTTTT

V gene: TRBV5-4
clone size: .
J gene: TRBJ2-2
D gene: TRBD1
CDR3 protein: CASSPRQGGPNAGELFF
CDR3 DNA: TGTGCCAGCAGCCCAAGACAGGGTGGACCGAACGCCGGGGAGCTGTTTTTT

V gene: TRBV6-5
clone size: .
J gene: TRBJ1-2
D gene: .
CDR3 protein: CASSQVGYGYTF
CDR3 DNA: TGTGCCAGCAGTCAGGTCGGCTATGGCTACACCTTC

V gene: TRBV5-1
clone size: .
J gene: TRBJ1-2
D gene: TRBD1
CDR3 protein: CASSLNGQGDTF
CDR3 DNA: TGCGCCAGCAGCTTGAACGGACAGGGGGACACCTTC

V gene: TRBV28
clone size: few
J gene: TRBJ1-2
D gene: TRBD1
CDR3 protein: CASSRQGAGGYTF
CDR3 DNA: TGTGCCAGCAGTCGACAGGGGGCTGGGGGCTACACCTTC

V gene: TRBV19
clone size: .
J gene: TRBJ1-5
D gene: .
CDR3 protein: CASSPNKFRGFYSNQPQHF
CDR3 DNA: TGTGCCAGTAGCCCCAACAAGTTTAGGGGATTCTATAGCAATCAGCCCCAGCATTTT

V gene: TRBV9
clone size: .
J gene: TRBJ2-5
D gene: .
CDR3 protein: CASSATTGHQETQYF
CDR3 DNA: TGTGCCAGCAGCGCGACGACAGGACACCAAGAGACCCAGTACTTC

V gene: TRBV30
clone size: .
J gene: TRBJ1-3
D gene: .
CDR3 protein: CAWSVRVRDSASASGNTIYF
CDR3 DNA: TGTGCCTGGAGTGTACGCGTACGAGACAGCGCCTCCGCCTCTGGAAACACCATATATTTT

V gene: TRBV11-2
clone size: .
J gene: TRBJ2-2
D gene: .
CDR3 protein: CASSLGTGELFF
CDR3 DNA: TGTGCCAGCAGCCTCGGGACCGGGGAGCTGTTTTTT

V gene: TRBV27
clone size: .
J gene: TRBJ1-6
D gene: .
CDR3 protein: CASSPRLWGLNSPLHF
CDR3 DNA: TGTGCCAGCAGTCCAAGACTCTGGGGACTTAATTCACCCCTCCACTTT

V gene: TRBV14
clone size: .
J gene: TRBJ2-7
D gene: .
CDR3 protein: CASSLYPTGTGYEQYF
CDR3 DNA: TGTGCCAGCAGCCTCTACCCGACAGGCACGGGCTACGAGCAGTACTTC

V gene: TRBV10-3
clone size: few
J gene: TRBJ2-7
D gene: TRBD1
CDR3 protein: CAISGRQGRDEQYF
CDR3 DNA: TGTGCCATCAGTGGAAGACAGGGAAGGGACGAGCAGTACTTC

V gene: TRBV18
clone size: .
J gene: TRBJ2-7
D gene: .
CDR3 protein: CASSPSNTPEQYF
CDR3 DNA: TGTGCCAGCTCACCTTCCAACACCCCGGAGCAGTACTTC

V gene: TRBV25-1
clone size: .
J gene: TRBJ2-2
D gene: .
CDR3 protein: CASTDRENTGELFF
CDR3 DNA: TGTGCCAGCACCGACCGGGAAAACACCGGGGAGCTGTTTTTT

V gene: TRBV10-3
clone size: .
J gene: TRBJ2-3
D gene: .
CDR3 protein: CAISEGWATSTDTQYF
CDR3 DNA: TGTGCCATCAGTGAGGGATGGGCGACAAGCACAGATACGCAGTATTTT

V gene: TRBV6-1
clone size: .
J gene: TRBJ1-6
D gene: TRBD1
CDR3 protein: CASSGETGEDSPLHF
CDR3 DNA: TGTGCCAGCAGTGGGGAGACAGGGGAGGATTCACCCCTCCACTTT

V gene: TRBV6-1
clone size: .
J gene: TRBJ2-3
D gene: TRBD2
CDR3 protein: CASSEGGREPPDTQYF
CDR3 DNA: TGTGCCAGCAGTGAGGGAGGGCGGGAGCCCCCAGATACGCAGTATTTT

V gene: TRBV18
clone size: .
J gene: TRBJ1-2
D gene: TRBD1
CDR3 protein: CASSPDRTGPLYGYTF
CDR3 DNA: TGTGCCAGCTCACCTGATCGGACAGGGCCTCTCTATGGCTACACCTTC

V gene: TRBV28
clone size: .
J gene: TRBJ2-7
D gene: .
CDR3 protein: CASSSVRGSSYEQYF
CDR3 DNA: .

V gene: TRBV4-3
clone size: .
J gene: TRBJ2-7
D gene: TRBD1
CDR3 protein: CASSQGPGQGKKNEQYF
CDR3 DNA: TGCGCCAGCAGCCAAGGCCCGGGACAGGGGAAAAAGAACGAGCAGTACTTC

V gene: TRBV4-3
clone size: few
J gene: TRBJ1-2
D gene: .
CDR3 protein: CASSQETANYGYTF
CDR3 DNA: TGCGCCAGCAGCCAAGAGACAGCTAACTATGGCTACACCTTC

V gene: TRBV4-3
clone size: .
J gene: TRBJ2-3
D gene: TRBD2
CDR3 protein: CASSQDREWAGGSPDTQYF
CDR3 DNA: TGCGCCAGCAGCCAAGATAGGGAATGGGCGGGGGGGAGTCCAGATACGCAGTATTTT

V gene: TRBV19
clone size: .
J gene: TRBJ2-5
D gene: .
CDR3 protein: CASSSREETQYF
CDR3 DNA: TGTGCCAGTAGTTCCCGGGAGGAGACCCAGTACTTC

V gene: TRBV6-5
clone size: .
J gene: TRBJ2-1
D gene: TRBD1
CDR3 protein: CASSKPGQGLHEQFF
CDR3 DNA: TGTGCCAGCTCAAAACCGGGACAGGGGTTACATGAGCAGTTCTTC

V gene: TRBV7-2
clone size: .
J gene: TRBJ1-1
D gene: .
CDR3 protein: CASSFGTLNTEAFF
CDR3 DNA: TGTGCCAGCAGCTTCGGGACATTGAACACTGAAGCTTTCTTT

V gene: TRBV27
clone size: .
J gene: TRBJ2-3
D gene: TRBD2
CDR3 protein: CASTLEGRATDTQYF
CDR3 DNA: TGTGCCAGCACCCTGGAGGGGAGGGCAACAGATACGCAGTATTTT

V gene: TRBV29-1
clone size: once
J gene: TRBJ2-1
D gene: .
CDR3 protein: CSVEVRGSTDDYNEQFF
CDR3 DNA: TGCAGCGTTGAAGTTAGAGGGAGCACAGACGACTACAATGAGCAGTTCTTC

V gene: TRBV9
clone size: .
J gene: TRBJ1-6
D gene: TRBD1
CDR3 protein: CASSGTGEGSPLHF
CDR3 DNA: TGTGCCAGCAGCGGGACAGGGGAAGGTTCACCCCTCCACTTT

V gene: TRBV9
clone size: .
J gene: TRBJ2-7
D gene: TRBD2
CDR3 protein: CASSVASGGPNEQYF
CDR3 DNA: TGTGCCAGCAGCGTAGCTAGCGGGGGGCCCAACGAGCAGTACTTC

V gene: TRBV27
clone size: .
J gene: TRBJ2-1
D gene: TRBD1
CDR3 protein: CASRTGTGGHPVSLYNEQFF
CDR3 DNA: TGTGCCAGCAGAACCGGGACAGGGGGCCACCCGGTCTCCTTATACAATGAGCAGTTCTTC

V gene: TRBV28
clone size: .
J gene: TRBJ1-5
D gene: TRBD1
CDR3 protein: CASSLRQGPRNQPQHF
CDR3 DNA: TGTGCCAGCAGTTTAAGACAGGGACCGAGGAATCAGCCCCAGCATTTT

V gene: TRBV15
clone size: .
J gene: TRBJ1-4
D gene: .
CDR3 protein: CATSRNRAASEKLFF
CDR3 DNA: TGTGCCACCAGCCGGAACAGGGCCGCGAGTGAAAAACTGTTTTTT

V gene: TRBV29-1
clone size: once
J gene: TRBJ2-3
D gene: .
CDR3 protein: CSVAGGKTDTQYF
CDR3 DNA: TGCAGCGTCGCTGGCGGGAAGACAGATACGCAGTATTTT

V gene: TRBV19
clone size: .
J gene: TRBJ1-2
D gene: .
CDR3 protein: CASSSTRREGYTF
CDR3 DNA: TGTGCCAGTAGTTCTACCCGACGGGAGGGCTACACCTTC

V gene: TRBV18
clone size: .
J gene: TRBJ2-5
D gene: TRBD1
CDR3 protein: CASSPPDRGPKTQYF
CDR3 DNA: TGTGCCAGCTCACCACCTGACAGGGGCCCCAAGACCCAGTACTTC

V gene: TRBV19
clone size: .
J gene: TRBJ1-2
D gene: .
CDR3 protein: CASSIVGQGKANYGYTF
CDR3 DNA: TGTGCCAGTAGTATAGTAGGCCAGGGGAAGGCTAACTATGGCTACACCTTC

V gene: TRBV6-6
clone size: .
J gene: TRBJ2-1
D gene: TRBD1
CDR3 protein: CASSYSFLPGGNEQFF
CDR3 DNA: TGTGCCAGCAGTTACTCGTTTCTTCCAGGGGGCAATGAGCAGTTCTTC

V gene: TRBV28
clone size: .
J gene: TRBJ2-3
D gene: .
CDR3 protein: CASSFSAFSTDTQYF
CDR3 DNA: TGTGCCAGCAGTTTTAGCGCATTTAGCACAGATACGCAGTATTTT

V gene: TRBV6-5
clone size: once
J gene: TRBJ2-7
D gene: TRBD1
CDR3 protein: CASSYGRQGWYEQYF
CDR3 DNA: TGTGCCAGCAGTTACGGGCGACAGGGGTGGTACGAGCAGTACTTC

V gene: TRBV2
clone size: .
J gene: TRBJ1-2
D gene: .
CDR3 protein: CASSGTVYGYTF
CDR3 DNA: TGTGCCAGCAGTGGGACAGTCTATGGCTACACCTTC

V gene: TRBV28
clone size: .
J gene: TRBJ2-3
D gene: TRBD2
CDR3 protein: CASSLWGLATDTQYF
CDR3 DNA: TGTGCCAGCAGTTTATGGGGACTAGCCACAGATACGCAGTATTTT

V gene: TRBV5-1
clone size: few
J gene: TRBJ2-5
D gene: .
CDR3 protein: CASSRGLRGELETQYF
CDR3 DNA: TGCGCCAGCAGCCGGGGCCTCAGGGGTGAACTAGAGACCCAGTACTTC

V gene: TRBV4-2
clone size: .
J gene: TRBJ1-1
D gene: .
CDR3 protein: CASSQGLGGVGNTEAFF
CDR3 DNA: TGTGCCAGCAGCCAAGGCCTTGGAGGGGTCGGTAACACTGAAGCTTTCTTT

V gene: TRBV14
clone size: once
J gene: TRBJ2-7
D gene: .
CDR3 protein: CASSQAGGTGRYEQYF
CDR3 DNA: TGTGCCAGCAGCCAAGCCGGGGGGACAGGACGATACGAGCAGTACTTC

V gene: TRBV5-1
clone size: .
J gene: TRBJ2-3
D gene: TRBD2
CDR3 protein: CASSKGTSGRVRTDTQYF
CDR3 DNA: TGCGCCAGCAGCAAAGGGACTAGCGGGAGGGTTCGCACAGATACGCAGTATTTT

V gene: TRBV14
clone size: once
J gene: TRBJ1-3
D gene: .
CDR3 protein: CASSQVQANRSGNTIYF
CDR3 DNA: TGTGCCAGCAGCCAAGTACAGGCCAATCGCTCTGGAAACACCATATATTTT

V gene: TRBV25-1
clone size: .
J gene: TRBJ1-5
D gene: .
CDR3 protein: CASSESGHTANQPQHF
CDR3 DNA: TGTGCCAGCAGTGAATCTGGACACACCGCCAATCAGCCCCAGCATTTT

V gene: TRBV9
clone size: .
J gene: TRBJ1-6
D gene: .
CDR3 protein: CASSPTLGGDDSPLHF
CDR3 DNA: TGTGCCAGCAGCCCGACCCTAGGGGGGGATGATTCACCCCTCCACTTT

V gene: TRBV7-9
clone size: .
J gene: TRBJ1-2
D gene: .
CDR3 protein: CASSLVQLGQWNYGYTF
CDR3 DNA: TGTGCCAGCAGCTTAGTGCAATTGGGGCAGTGGAACTATGGCTACACCTTC

V gene: TRBV14
clone size: .
J gene: TRBJ2-2
D gene: .
CDR3 protein: CASSQGGTPTHTGELFF
CDR3 DNA: TGTGCCAGCAGCCAAGGAGGTACCCCGACCCACACCGGGGAGCTGTTTTTT

V gene: TRBV4-3
clone size: .
J gene: TRBJ2-5
D gene: TRBD2
CDR3 protein: CASSLGLAGLGKETQYF
CDR3 DNA: TGCGCCAGCAGCCTTGGACTAGCGGGTTTGGGTAAAGAGACCCAGTACTTC

V gene: TRBV19
clone size: few
J gene: TRBJ1-2
D gene: .
CDR3 protein: CASSSGGYTF
CDR3 DNA: TGTGCCAGTTCCTCGGGTGGCTACACCTTC

V gene: TRBV4-3
clone size: .
J gene: TRBJ2-1
D gene: TRBD1
CDR3 protein: CASSQGDRGHNNEQFF
CDR3 DNA: TGCGCCAGCAGCCAAGGGGACAGGGGGCATAACAATGAGCAGTTCTTC